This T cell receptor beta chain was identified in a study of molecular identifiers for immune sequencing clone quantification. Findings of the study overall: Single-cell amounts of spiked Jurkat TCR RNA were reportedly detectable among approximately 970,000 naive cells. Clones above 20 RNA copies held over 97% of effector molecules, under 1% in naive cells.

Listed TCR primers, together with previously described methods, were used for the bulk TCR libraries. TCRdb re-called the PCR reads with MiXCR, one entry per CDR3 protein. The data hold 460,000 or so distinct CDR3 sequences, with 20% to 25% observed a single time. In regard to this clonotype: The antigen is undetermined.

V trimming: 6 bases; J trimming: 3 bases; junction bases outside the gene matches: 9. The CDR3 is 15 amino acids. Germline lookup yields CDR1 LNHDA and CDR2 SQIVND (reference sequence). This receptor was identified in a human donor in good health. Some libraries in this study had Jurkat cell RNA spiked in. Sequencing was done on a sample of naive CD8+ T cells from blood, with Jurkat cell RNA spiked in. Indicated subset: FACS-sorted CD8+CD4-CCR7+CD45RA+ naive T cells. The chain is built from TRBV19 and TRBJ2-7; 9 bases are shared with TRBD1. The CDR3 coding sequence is TGTGCCAGTAGCCCGGGACAGGGAGGCTACTACGAGCAGTACTTC. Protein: CASSPGQGGYYEQYF. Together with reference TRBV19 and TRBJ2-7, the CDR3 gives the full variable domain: DGGITQSPKYLFRKEGQNVTLSCEQNLNHDAMYWYRQDPGQGLRLIYYSQIVNDFQKGDIAEGYSVSREKKESFPLTVTSAQKNPTAFYLCASSPGQGGYYEQYFGPGTRLTVT.